This is a list of T cell receptor beta chains from one sample in a study of blood T cell repertoires in COVID-19. TCRdb keeps only in-frame clones here, not all; method: immunoSEQ multiplex PCR. The sample has 55,000 to 65,000 clones; around 92% are singletons. The sequencing input was peripheral blood. These receptor sequences come from a man aged 55 to 69 with acute or convalescent COVID-19. Both conserved end residues are part of each CDR3. The order of the fields is D gene, CDR3 length, clone size, V gene, J gene, CDR3 DNA, CDR3 protein. A D gene is named only where the DNA matches it firmly. Size is omitted from some rows. Given values are once, few, many or a class for expanded clones.

TRBD1	17	.	TRBV11-2	TRBJ1-1	TGTGCCAGCAGCTTAGACCGGACAGGGACGGAGAACACTGAAGCTTTCTTT	CASSLDRTGTENTEAFF
.	14	.	TRBV6-5	TRBJ1-3	TGTGCCAGCAGTCCGCGCTACTCTGGAAACACCATATATTTT	CASSPRYSGNTIYF
.	14	.	TRBV19	TRBJ2-1	TGTGCCAGTAGTATAGGGACAGACGCATCTGAGCAGTTCTTC	CASSIGTDASEQFF
.	13	.	TRBV18	TRBJ2-1	TGTGCCAGCTCACTCCTGAACCGGAATGAGCAGTTCTTC	CASSLLNRNEQFF
.	12	.	TRBV7-9	TRBJ1-3	TGTGCCAGCAGCTTAGGCGAAAACACCATATATTTT	CASSLGENTIYF
.	14	.	TRBV6-5	TRBJ1-5	TGTGCCAGCGGTTGGGGGGGTAGCAATCAGCCCCAGCATTTT	CASGWGGSNQPQHF
TRBD1	14	.	TRBV7-2	TRBJ1-1	TGTGCCAGCAGCGCTGACAGGGCGAACACTGAAGCTTTCTTT	CASSADRANTEAFF
.	14	.	TRBV18	TRBJ1-2	TGTGCCAGCTCCCCTGGGGGCCTGGACTATGGCTACACCTTC	CASSPGGLDYGYTF
.	12	.	TRBV6-5	TRBJ2-1	TGTGCCAGCAGTTACCCCCCGAATGAGCAGTTCTTC	CASSYPPNEQFF
.	16	.	TRBV19	TRBJ2-3	TGTGCCAGTAGTATATACCCCAAGTGGGAGGAGGATACGCAGTATTTT	CASSIYPKWEEDTQYF
TRBD1	16	.	TRBV3-1/TRBV3-2	TRBJ1-2	TGTGCCAGCAGCCAAGATTCCGCAGGGGGCACCTATGGCTACACCTTC	CASSQDSAGGTYGYTF
.	13	.	TRBV25-1	TRBJ1-5	TGTGCCAGCTCAGCGGGGCGCAATCAGCCCCAGCATTTT	CASSAGRNQPQHF
.	14	.	TRBV19	TRBJ1-2	TGTGCCAGTAGTATTTCAGCGAGGGACTATGGCTACACCTTC	CASSISARDYGYTF
.	15	.	TRBV28	TRBJ1-1	TGTGCCAGCAGTTCCCCTTTTACGAGGAACACTGAAGCTTTCTTT	CASSSPFTRNTEAFF
.	13	once	TRBV7-2	TRBJ2-7	TGTGCCAGCAGCTTAGGTCTCCGTAACGAGCAGTACTTC	CASSLGLRNEQYF
.	16	.	TRBV29-1	TRBJ2-2	TGCAGCGTTGAAGAAAGAGGGTACTCGAACACCGGGGAGCTGTTTTTT	CSVEERGYSNTGELFF
TRBD2	16	.	TRBV27	TRBJ2-1	TGTGCCAGCAGTTTGCTAGCGGGAGGGCCTCAGGGGGAGCAGTTCTTC	CASSLLAGGPQGEQFF
.	14	.	TRBV6-6	TRBJ1-1	TGTGCCAGCAGTTACGGGACTTTGAACACTGAAGCTTTCTTT	CASSYGTLNTEAFF